These T cell receptor beta chains were read from a single sample in a study of control samples from healthy donors and cancer patients. Only in-frame clones appear in the TCRdb table, and some are missing; sequencing was by immunoSEQ multiplex PCR. The repertoire holds about 150,000 clones, just over 85% seen once, with under 2% in the top ten. Sequencing input: blood. The source is a man aged 18 to 30 in good health. Each CDR3 is given with its conserved first and last residue. The order of the fields is J gene, V gene, CDR3 protein.

>TRBJ1-6|TRBV2
CASSEAEQKIRALTSPLHF
>TRBJ2-7|TRBV6-1
CASSEAPTGPNYEQYF
>TRBJ1-4|TRBV28
CASRIGRGTGHEKLFF
>TRBJ1-2|TRBV14
CASTTIQGRGYTF
>TRBJ1-4|TRBV4-3
CASSTGTAYEKLFF
>TRBJ2-1|TRBV6-2/TRBV6-3
CASSKPDGFDEQFF
>TRBJ2-3|TRBV13
CASSLSSRSPTDTQYF
>TRBJ1-6|TRBV14
CASSRGRGQDNSPLHF
>TRBJ1-6|TRBV6-2/TRBV6-3
CASSYGTYNSPLHF
>TRBJ1-6|TRBV27
CASSLFSYNSPLHF
>TRBJ2-7|TRBV20-1
CSASGWGTSGYEQYF
>TRBJ2-1|TRBV29-1
CSVERRGGRGNEQFF
>TRBJ2-2|TRBV7-2
CASSFGTGEIISGTGELFF
>TRBJ2-7|TRBV5-1
CASSPGQGYYEQYF
>TRBJ2-3|TRBV24-1
CATSDFRGGWTDTQYF
>TRBJ2-3|TRBV19
CASSTQRETTDTQYF
>TRBJ2-7|TRBV30
CAWRGDNSYEQYF
>TRBJ1-2|TRBV24-1
CATSENRAWSGYTF
>TRBJ1-1|TRBV27
CASSLSRMNTEAFF
>TRBJ1-1|TRBV11-2
CASSPRWTVLNTEAFF
>TRBJ1-2|TRBV28
CASRDRYYGYTF
>TRBJ2-1|TRBV7-9
CASSTRPLGLNEQFF
>TRBJ2-5|TRBV7-9
CATGVGQDLDF
>TRBJ1-2|TRBV7-8
CASSLEGQFNYGYTF
>TRBJ2-7|TRBV18
CASSPEGLMNEQYF
>TRBJ2-1|TRBV5-8
CASSFRGDSYNEQFF
>TRBJ2-1|TRBV7-2
CASSLSGGANEQFF
>TRBJ2-1|TRBV9
CASSPSVKGNNEQFF
>TRBJ2-3|TRBV7-6
CASSLGHVAGGTTDTQYF
>TRBJ2-1|TRBV4-2
CASSQDLETGLYNEQFF
>TRBJ2-7|TRBV28
CASSLGGLSYEQYF
>TRBJ2-3|TRBV6-5
CASGTSGPDTQYF
>TRBJ1-3|TRBV18
CASSRGTGNTIYF
>TRBJ2-1|TRBV7-8
CASSSFSGDYPSYNEQFF
>TRBJ2-7|TRBV6-5
CASSFDPLKPTGEQYF
>TRBJ1-1|TRBV7-9
CASSPGGWTEAFF
>TRBJ2-1|TRBV24-1
CATSLGGEYTGNEQFF
>TRBJ2-7|TRBV27
CASRLAGGPYEQYF
>TRBJ1-3|TRBV28
CASSVSGTGVSSGNTIYF
>TRBJ1-3|TRBV6-5
CASSYDRYSGNTIYF
>TRBJ1-2|TRBV7-8
CASSLSLTGDGYTF
>TRBJ1-1|TRBV11-2
CASSFNPNTEAFF
>TRBJ2-2|TRBV15
CATSSPSGGAGGELFF
>TRBJ2-7|TRBV6-5
CASRPRQGAGEQYF
>TRBJ2-3|TRBV4-2
CASSRESGDETDTQYF
>TRBJ2-1|TRBV4-2
CASSQAQGSYNEQFF
>TRBJ2-7|TRBV18
CASSTRTGDEQYF
>TRBJ2-2|TRBV19
CASSILAGGLPGELFF
>TRBJ2-7|TRBV5-1
CASSLDVGPDEQYF
>TRBJ2-7|TRBV20-1
CSATREGQYF
>TRBJ1-2|TRBV6-2/TRBV6-3
CASSYLGGRYTF
>TRBJ2-7|TRBV28
CASRTPGGAGTYEQYF
>TRBJ1-2|TRBV7-9
CASSSPGQGIFDGYTF
>TRBJ1-2|TRBV14
CASSKDTSYGYTF
>TRBJ2-7|TRBV12-3/TRBV12-4
CASSTGEYEQYF
>TRBJ2-1|TRBV3-1/TRBV3-2
CASSPASEGNEQFF
>TRBJ2-7|TRBV27
CASSSGTYYEQYF
>TRBJ2-7|TRBV4-2
CASSQDDAHRPTYEQYF
>TRBJ2-7|TRBV4-2
CASSQEGLVGGGAYEQYF